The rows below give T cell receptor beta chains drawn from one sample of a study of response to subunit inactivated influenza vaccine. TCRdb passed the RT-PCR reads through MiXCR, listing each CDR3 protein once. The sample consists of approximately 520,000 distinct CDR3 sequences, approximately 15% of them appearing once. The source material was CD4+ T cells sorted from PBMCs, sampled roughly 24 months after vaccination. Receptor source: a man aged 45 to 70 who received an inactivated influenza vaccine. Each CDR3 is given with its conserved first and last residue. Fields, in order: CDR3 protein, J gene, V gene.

cdr3_aa: CASSLSGQGNEKLFF; j_call: TRBJ1-4; v_call: TRBV7-2
cdr3_aa: CSVTSGRINSPLHF; j_call: TRBJ1-6; v_call: TRBV20-1
cdr3_aa: CSARYRPGGYEQYF; j_call: TRBJ2-7; v_call: TRBV20-1
cdr3_aa: CASSAMRYNEQFF; j_call: TRBJ2-1; v_call: TRBV7-2
cdr3_aa: CASKGGGSNQPQHF; j_call: TRBJ1-5; v_call: TRBV25-1
cdr3_aa: CATSRTGGTGELFF; j_call: TRBJ2-2; v_call: TRBV15
cdr3_aa: CSARTGASYEQYF; j_call: TRBJ2-7; v_call: TRBV20-1
cdr3_aa: CASSLTTQDEQFF; j_call: TRBJ2-1; v_call: TRBV11-1
cdr3_aa: CSATGAGNTEAFF; j_call: TRBJ1-1; v_call: TRBV29-1
cdr3_aa: CASSVSGDLALETQYF; j_call: TRBJ2-5; v_call: TRBV9
cdr3_aa: CSATGQPPSYEQYF; j_call: TRBJ2-7; v_call: TRBV20-1
cdr3_aa: CASSLEGSGQETQYF; j_call: TRBJ2-5; v_call: TRBV5-1
cdr3_aa: CASRPTSGSTDTQYF; j_call: TRBJ2-3; v_call: TRBV6-1
cdr3_aa: CASTRQGSNTGELFF; j_call: TRBJ2-2; v_call: TRBV2
cdr3_aa: CASSLGQGVGMNTEAFF; j_call: TRBJ1-1; v_call: TRBV5-1
cdr3_aa: CANSEEGGTEAFF; j_call: TRBJ1-1; v_call: TRBV10-3
cdr3_aa: CASTSTTSLNTGELFF; j_call: TRBJ2-2; v_call: TRBV5-1
cdr3_aa: CSASGLAKNIQYF; j_call: TRBJ2-4; v_call: TRBV20-1
cdr3_aa: CASSLRQAETQYF; j_call: TRBJ2-5; v_call: TRBV12-3/TRBV12-4
cdr3_aa: CSAGITGEQNSPLHF; j_call: TRBJ1-6; v_call: TRBV20-1
cdr3_aa: CSVARDSRGKQFF; j_call: TRBJ2-1; v_call: TRBV29-1
cdr3_aa: CASSVRGGQTLRKTQYF; j_call: TRBJ2-5; v_call: TRBV28
cdr3_aa: CASSLGNTDTQYF; j_call: TRBJ2-3; v_call: TRBV28
cdr3_aa: CSVGGARETQYF; j_call: TRBJ2-5; v_call: TRBV29-1
cdr3_aa: CASSVQSYEQYF; j_call: TRBJ2-7; v_call: TRBV7-2
cdr3_aa: CASSPKFALTDTQYF; j_call: TRBJ2-3; v_call: TRBV7-2
cdr3_aa: CASSSDRQQFF; j_call: TRBJ2-1; v_call: TRBV7-3
cdr3_aa: CSASGTGGAEAFF; j_call: TRBJ1-1; v_call: TRBV20-1
cdr3_aa: CSVEALEQFF; j_call: TRBJ2-1; v_call: TRBV29-1
cdr3_aa: CASSERPGQSSGKTIYF; j_call: TRBJ1-3; v_call: TRBV7-8
cdr3_aa: CASSQEVGTSISPLHF; j_call: TRBJ1-6; v_call: TRBV4-3
cdr3_aa: CASSLETRSLYNEQFF; j_call: TRBJ2-1; v_call: TRBV7-9
cdr3_aa: CASSHGYNAPLHF; j_call: TRBJ1-6; v_call: TRBV4-3
cdr3_aa: CASSQAAVNSNTGELFF; j_call: TRBJ2-2; v_call: TRBV4-2
cdr3_aa: CATSQGQAVNYGYTF; j_call: TRBJ1-2; v_call: TRBV3-1
cdr3_aa: CASSFRRGLAGADTQYF; j_call: TRBJ2-3; v_call: TRBV7-8
cdr3_aa: CASSFQGLGYTIYF; j_call: TRBJ1-3; v_call: TRBV12-3/TRBV12-4
cdr3_aa: CASSPGGVNIQYF; j_call: TRBJ2-4; v_call: TRBV18
cdr3_aa: CASSLVSLGRRNTEAFF; j_call: TRBJ1-1; v_call: TRBV7-2
cdr3_aa: CASSVRQGSYEQYF; j_call: TRBJ2-7; v_call: TRBV4-3
cdr3_aa: CASRSQGAGHNEQFF; j_call: TRBJ2-1; v_call: TRBV27
cdr3_aa: CASSEFPGASDTQYF; j_call: TRBJ2-3; v_call: TRBV25-1
cdr3_aa: CASSPGGGSTEAFF; j_call: TRBJ1-1; v_call: TRBV11-2
cdr3_aa: CATSDPELAGGFNEQFF; j_call: TRBJ2-1; v_call: TRBV24-1
cdr3_aa: CASSRRQGGETQYF; j_call: TRBJ2-5; v_call: TRBV28
cdr3_aa: CASSSLTGRVGYTF; j_call: TRBJ1-2; v_call: TRBV27
cdr3_aa: CASSLLQGSYEQYF; j_call: TRBJ2-7; v_call: TRBV7-9
cdr3_aa: CASRRQGAALEAFF; j_call: TRBJ1-1; v_call: TRBV28
cdr3_aa: CASSASEGLAPDEQYF; j_call: TRBJ2-7; v_call: TRBV9
cdr3_aa: CASSLRQDTEAFF; j_call: TRBJ1-1; v_call: TRBV5-1
cdr3_aa: CSAGRGPAYNEQFF; j_call: TRBJ2-1; v_call: TRBV20-1
cdr3_aa: CASSHGTSGRSTGELFF; j_call: TRBJ2-2; v_call: TRBV3-1
cdr3_aa: CGSSVRQGNNSPLHF; j_call: TRBJ1-6; v_call: TRBV5-1
cdr3_aa: CAISSLAGAYEQYF; j_call: TRBJ2-7; v_call: TRBV10-3